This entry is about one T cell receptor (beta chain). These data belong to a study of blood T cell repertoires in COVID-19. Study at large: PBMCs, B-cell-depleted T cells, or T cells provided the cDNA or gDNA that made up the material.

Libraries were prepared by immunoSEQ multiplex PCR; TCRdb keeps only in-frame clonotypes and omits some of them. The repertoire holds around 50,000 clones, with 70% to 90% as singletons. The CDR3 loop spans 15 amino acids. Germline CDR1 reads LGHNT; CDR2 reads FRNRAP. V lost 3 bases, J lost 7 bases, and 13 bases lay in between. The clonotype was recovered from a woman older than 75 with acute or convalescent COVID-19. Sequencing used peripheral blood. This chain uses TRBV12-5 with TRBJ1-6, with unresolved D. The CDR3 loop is CASGLEGSWNSPLHF. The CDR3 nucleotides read TGTGCTAGTGGTTTAGAGGGCTCGTGGAATTCACCCCTCCACTTT.